This T cell receptor (beta chain) was profiled in a study of blood T cell repertoires in COVID-19. The overall study: Donors in the United States, Italy and Spain gave samples during acute or convalescent COVID-19.

As originally analysed: Reference gene primer amplification gave nucleated cell count estimates. Measured with immunoSEQ multiplex PCR; TCRdb has only the in-frame clones, and not every one. V, J and clone size are taken as reported in that table, and D and trimming were inferred from the DNA itself. The data hold 200,000 or so clones, with 70% to 85% observed a single time. This CDR3 contains 11 residues. CDR1 and CDR2 from the germline V gene are SGHVS and FNYEAQ. V was cut by 11 bases and J by 5 bases, with 12 bases left in between. The origin of this receptor is a woman under 40 with acute or convalescent COVID-19. The source material was peripheral blood. The rearrangement links TRBV7-6 to TRBJ1-1; weak D call: TRBD1 (6 bases). The CDR3 bases are TGTGCCGGGGGAGGGGGAACTGAAGCTTTCTTT. Translation: CAGGGGTEAFF. Filled out from reference TRBV7-6 and TRBJ1-1, the complete variable domain reads GAGVSQSPRYKVTKRGQDVALRCDPISGHVSLYWYRQALGQGPEFLTYFNYEAQQDKSGLPNDRFSAERPEGSISTLTIQRTEQRDSAMYRCAGGGGTEAFFGQGTRLTVV.